This T cell receptor (beta chain) was sequenced for a study of T cell repertoires in cytomegalovirus infection. The wider study: CMV infection plus the matching HLA type was flagged by public TCR beta signatures.

TCRdb passed the reads through MiXCR, listing each CDR3 protein once. The sample includes a few hundred thousand distinct CDR3 sequences, around 9.5% of them seen just once. This CDR3 spans 15 amino acids. Germline trimming cut 5 bases from V and 6 bases from J; bases unmatched to any gene: 10. Germline CDR1 is MNHNS and CDR2 is SASEGT. The sequence was collected from a human donor in good health (CMV status not recorded). Some clones in this sample may be carry-over from other donors' samples. The genes are TRBV6-1 and TRBJ2-1; 7 bases line up with TRBD2. The sample was PBMCs. The CDR3 DNA reads as TGTGCCAGCAGTTCCCCAAGGGCTAGCGGCAATGAGCAGTTCTTC. Translation gives CASSSPRASGNEQFF.